The rows below give T cell receptor beta chains drawn from one sample of a study of PD-1 blockade in classical Hodgkin lymphoma. Sequencing used immunoSEQ multiplex PCR; TCRdb keeps in-frame clones, though not all of them. The sample holds roughly 50,000 clones, around nine tenths seen once. Sequences were derived from peripheral blood mononuclear cells (PBMCs), sampled before the fourth cycle of nivolumab. The origin of the receptors is a human donor with classical Hodgkin lymphoma. Each CDR3 is given with its conserved first and last residue. Fields, in order: CDR3 length, V gene, J gene, clone size, D gene, CDR3 protein, CDR3 DNA. A D gene is named only where the DNA matches it firmly. Some rows have no size entry. The others give once, few or many, or a class for an expanded clone.

>15|TRBV5-1|TRBJ2-1|-|-
CASSLEEGVNNEQFF
TGCGCCAGCAGCTTGGAAGAGGGTGTTAACAATGAGCAGTTCTTC
>14|TRBV4-2|TRBJ2-7|-|-
CASSQVGSSYEQYF
TGTGCCAGCAGCCAAGTGGGGAGCTCCTACGAGCAGTACTTC
>18|TRBV7-8|TRBJ2-1|-|-
CASTLRGSRGRGGNEQFF
TGTGCCAGCACCCTGAGAGGTAGCCGGGGGCGGGGTGGCAATGAGCAGTTCTTC
>13|TRBV7-3|TRBJ2-2|-|-
CASSLGHTGELFF
TGTGCCAGCAGCTTGGGTCACACCGGGGAGCTGTTTTTT
>16|TRBV28|TRBJ1-6|-|-
CASSFPRGMGNSPLHF
TGTGCCAGCAGTTTTCCTCGGGGTATGGGAAATTCACCCCTCCACTTT
>15|TRBV4-3|TRBJ1-5|-|TRBD1
CASSRTGGPDQPQHF
TGCGCCAGCAGCCGGACAGGGGGCCCGGATCAGCCCCAGCATTTT
>15|TRBV5-1|TRBJ2-3|-|TRBD2
CASSFLAGGSDTQYF
TGCGCCAGCAGCTTTCTAGCGGGAGGATCAGATACGCAGTATTTT
>15|TRBV6-1|TRBJ2-2|-|-
CASSLRPGWAGELFF
TGTGCCAGCAGCCTCCGCCCAGGGTGGGCCGGGGAGCTGTTTTTT
>15|TRBV6-5|TRBJ1-6|few|TRBD1
CASSYNEGAGSPLHF
TGTGCCAGCAGTTACAACGAGGGGGCAGGTTCACCCCTCCACTTT
>13|TRBV28|TRBJ1-1|once|-
CASSSVGGTEAFF
TGTGCCAGCAGTTCTGTGGGGGGCACTGAAGCTTTCTTT
>15|TRBV6-6|TRBJ2-2|-|TRBD2
CASKGLAGVTGELFF
TGTGCCAGCAAGGGACTAGCGGGAGTTACCGGGGAGCTGTTTTTT
>17|TRBV27|TRBJ2-2|-|TRBD1
CASSRSGTGGATGELFF
TGTGCCAGCAGTAGATCCGGGACAGGGGGCGCGACCGGGGAGCTGTTTTTT
>14|TRBV5-1|TRBJ2-2|-|TRBD1
CASSGTGNTGELFF
TGCGCCAGTTCCGGGACAGGGAACACCGGGGAGCTGTTTTTT
>12|TRBV18|TRBJ2-7|-|-
CASSSLRGEQYF
TGTGCCAGCTCATCCCTAAGGGGCGAGCAGTACTTC
>15|TRBV4-1|TRBJ2-5|-|TRBD2
CASSLFGLAGETQYF
TGCGCCAGCAGCCTTTTTGGACTAGCAGGGGAGACCCAGTACTTC
>14|TRBV5-1|TRBJ2-1|-|TRBD2
CASSLSSGSHEQFF
TGCGCCAGCAGCTTGTCTAGCGGGAGTCATGAGCAGTTCTTC
>16|TRBV5-4|TRBJ2-7|-|-
CASSLPGVAGSYEQYF
TGTGCCAGCAGCTTGCCCGGAGTAGCAGGGTCCTACGAGCAGTACTTC
>15|TRBV7-8|TRBJ2-1|few|TRBD2
CASRTTSGIGNEQFF
TGTGCCAGCCGAACGACTAGCGGGATAGGCAATGAGCAGTTCTTC
>11|TRBV5-1|TRBJ2-7|-|-
CASSYGDVEYF
TGCGCCAGCAGTTACGGTGACGTTGAGTACTTC
>15|TRBV9|TRBJ2-1|-|TRBD2
CASSVDGGSYNEQFF
TGTGCCAGCAGCGTAGACGGGGGGTCCTACAATGAGCAGTTCTTC
>14|TRBV6-5|TRBJ2-7|-|-
CASSEDPNSYEQYF
TGTGCCAGCAGTGAAGACCCAAACTCCTACGAGCAGTACTTC
>17|TRBV28|TRBJ2-7|-|TRBD2
CASSPPPTSGNTYEQYF
TGTGCCAGCAGTCCACCCCCTACTAGCGGAAACACCTACGAGCAGTACTTC
>13|TRBV19|TRBJ2-1|-|TRBD2
CASGLAGVNEQFF
TGTGCCAGTGGGTTAGCGGGAGTCAATGAGCAGTTCTTC
>17|TRBV27|TRBJ2-1|-|TRBD2
CASSPRGLAGVYNEQFF
TGTGCCAGCAGTCCACGTGGGTTAGCGGGAGTCTACAATGAGCAGTTCTTC
>15|TRBV6-1|TRBJ1-4|-|TRBD1
CASKQGDGTNEKLFF
TGTGCCAGCAAACAGGGGGATGGAACTAATGAAAAACTGTTTTTT
>11|TRBV5-1|TRBJ2-1|-|-
CASHSRDEQFF
TGCGCCAGCCACTCGAGGGATGAGCAGTTCTTC
>15|TRBV27|TRBJ2-3|-|-
CASSLREYGTDTQYF
TGTGCCAGCAGTCTACGGGAATACGGCACAGATACGCAGTATTTT
>13|TRBV2|TRBJ2-3|-|-
CASRRDFRDTQYF
TGTGCCAGCAGGCGGGACTTTCGGGATACGCAGTATTTT
>18|TRBV15|TRBJ1-4|once|-
CATSRDLGAGATNEKLFF
TGTGCCACCAGCAGAGATCTGGGGGCCGGGGCAACTAATGAAAAACTGTTTTTT
>14|TRBV5-4|TRBJ1-1|-|-
CASSLIDLNTEAFF
TGTGCCAGCAGCTTAATCGACCTGAACACTGAAGCTTTCTTT
>15|TRBV6-6|TRBJ2-7|-|-
CASSFKDSLPYEQYF
TGTGCCAGCAGTTTCAAGGACTCCCTACCCTACGAGCAGTACTTC
>15|TRBV27|TRBJ2-7|-|TRBD2
CASSLGTSGSYEQYF
TGTGCCAGCAGTTTAGGGACTAGCGGCTCCTACGAGCAGTACTTC
>15|TRBV28|TRBJ1-4|-|-
CASSSPGSEDEKLFF
TGTGCCAGCAGTTCTCCGGGGTCTGAAGATGAAAAACTGTTTTTT
>17|TRBV5-8|TRBJ2-3|-|TRBD2
CASRPLRGRAMTDTQYF
TGTGCCAGCAGACCTCTTCGCGGGAGGGCCATGACAGATACGCAGTATTTT
>16|TRBV28|TRBJ1-5|few|-
CASSLPRQATKQPQHF
TGTGCCAGCAGTTTACCTCGACAGGCCACAAAACAGCCCCAGCATTTT
>16|TRBV2|TRBJ2-2|few|-
CASSTGFPRNTGELFF
TGTGCCAGCAGTACAGGGTTCCCCCGCAACACCGGGGAGCTGTTTTTT